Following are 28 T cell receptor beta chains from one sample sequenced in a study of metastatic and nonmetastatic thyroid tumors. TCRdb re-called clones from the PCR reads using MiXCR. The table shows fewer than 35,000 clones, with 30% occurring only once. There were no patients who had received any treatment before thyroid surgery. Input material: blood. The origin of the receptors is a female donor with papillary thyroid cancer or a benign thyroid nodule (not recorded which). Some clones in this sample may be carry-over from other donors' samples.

CDR3 in DNA: TGCAGTGCTATAGATGTCGCAGTGGGCACCGTTTCACCCCTCCACTTT. This codes for CSAIDVAVGTVSPLHF. V is TRBV20-1 and J is TRBJ1-6; D gene ambiguous. The CDR3 has 16 residues. V lost 4 bases, J lost 9 bases, and 22 bases lay in between. In germline, CDR1 is DFQATT, CDR2 SNEGSKA (reference sequence).

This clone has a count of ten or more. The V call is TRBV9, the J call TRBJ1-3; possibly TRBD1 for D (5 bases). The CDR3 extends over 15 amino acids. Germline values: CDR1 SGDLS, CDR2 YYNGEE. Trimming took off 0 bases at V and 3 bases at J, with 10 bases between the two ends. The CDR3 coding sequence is TGTGCCAGCAGCGTAGCGAGGGGAGGTGGAAACACCATATATTTT. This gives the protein CASSVARGGGNTIYF.

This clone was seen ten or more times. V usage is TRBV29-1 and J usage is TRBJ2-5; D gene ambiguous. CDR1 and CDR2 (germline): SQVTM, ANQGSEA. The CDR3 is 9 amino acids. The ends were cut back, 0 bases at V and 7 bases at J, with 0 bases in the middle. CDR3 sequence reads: CSVEETQYF. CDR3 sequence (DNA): TGCAGCGTTGAAGAGACCCAGTACTTC. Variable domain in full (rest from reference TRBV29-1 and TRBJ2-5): SAVISQKPSRDICQRGTSLTIQCQVDSQVTMMFWYRQQPGQSLTLIATANQGSEATYESGFVIDKFPISRPNLTFSTLTVSNMSPEDSSIYLCSVEETQYFGPGTRLLVL.

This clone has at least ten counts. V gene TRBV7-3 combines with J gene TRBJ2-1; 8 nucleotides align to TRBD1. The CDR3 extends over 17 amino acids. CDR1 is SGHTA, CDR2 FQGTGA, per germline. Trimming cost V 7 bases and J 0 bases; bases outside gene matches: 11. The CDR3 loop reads CASTLRDRLFSYNEQFF. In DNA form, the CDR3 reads TGTGCCAGCACCCTCCGGGACAGGCTTTTCTCCTACAATGAGCAGTTCTTC.

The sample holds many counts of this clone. The CDR3 DNA reads TGTGCCAGCAGTACCCAGATTGACGGGGATGAAAAACTGTTTTTT. This gives the protein CASSTQIDGDEKLFF. The chain links TRBV6-1 to TRBJ1-4, with D unclear. The CDR3 runs 15 residues. V was cut by 5 bases and J by 6 bases, with 16 bases left in between. Germline values: CDR1 MNHNS, CDR2 SASEGT.

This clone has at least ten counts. CDR3 bases: TGTGCCAGCAGTGACTCGACAGGGGACGGGTCACCCCTCCACTTT. Translated: CASSDSTGDGSPLHF. The J gene is TRBJ1-6, the V gene TRBV6-1, with 8 nucleotides matching TRBD1. The CDR3 is made up of 15 amino acids. The J segment lost 10 bases and the V segment lost 3 bases, leaving 8 bases of the junction unmatched. Germline CDR1 MNHNS, CDR2 SASEGT.

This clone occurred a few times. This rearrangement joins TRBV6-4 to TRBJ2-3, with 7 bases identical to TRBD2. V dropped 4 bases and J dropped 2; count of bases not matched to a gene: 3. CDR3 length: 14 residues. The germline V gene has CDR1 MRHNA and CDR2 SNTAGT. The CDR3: CASSVRGDTDTQYF. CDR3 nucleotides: TGTGCCAGCAGTGTACGGGGGGACACAGATACGCAGTATTTT.

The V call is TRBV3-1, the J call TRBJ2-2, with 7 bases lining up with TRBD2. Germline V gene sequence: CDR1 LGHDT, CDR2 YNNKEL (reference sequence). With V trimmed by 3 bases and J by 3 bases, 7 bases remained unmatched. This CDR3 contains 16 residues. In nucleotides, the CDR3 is TGTGCCAGCAGCCATCGAGGGGACTATCACACCGGGGAGCTGTTTTTT. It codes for CASSHRGDYHTGELFF. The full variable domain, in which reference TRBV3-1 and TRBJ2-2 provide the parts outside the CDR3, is DTAVSQTPKYLVTQMGNDKSIKCEQNLGHDTMYWYKQDSKKFLKIMFSYNNKELIINETVPNRFSPKSPDKAHLNLHINSLELGDSAVYFCASSHRGDYHTGELFFGEGSRLTVL.

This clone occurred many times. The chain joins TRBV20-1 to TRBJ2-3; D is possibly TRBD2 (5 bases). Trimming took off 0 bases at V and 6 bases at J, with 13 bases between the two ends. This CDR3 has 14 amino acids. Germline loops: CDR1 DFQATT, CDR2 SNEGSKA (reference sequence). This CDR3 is CSAREGGLSDTQYF. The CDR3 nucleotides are TGCAGTGCTAGAGAAGGAGGATTGAGTGATACGCAGTATTTT.

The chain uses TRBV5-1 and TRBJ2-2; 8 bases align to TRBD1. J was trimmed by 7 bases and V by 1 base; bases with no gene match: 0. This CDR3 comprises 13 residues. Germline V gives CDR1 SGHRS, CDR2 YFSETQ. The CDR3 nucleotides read TGCGCCAGCAGCTTGACAGGGGGCGGGGAGCTGTTTTTT. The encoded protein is CASSLTGGGELFF. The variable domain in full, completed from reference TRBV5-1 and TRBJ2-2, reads KAGVTQTPRYLIKTRGQQVTLSCSPISGHRSVSWYQQTPGQGLQFLFEYFSETQRNKGNFPGRFSGRQFSNSRSEMNVSTLELGDSALYLCASSLTGGGELFFGEGSRLTVL.

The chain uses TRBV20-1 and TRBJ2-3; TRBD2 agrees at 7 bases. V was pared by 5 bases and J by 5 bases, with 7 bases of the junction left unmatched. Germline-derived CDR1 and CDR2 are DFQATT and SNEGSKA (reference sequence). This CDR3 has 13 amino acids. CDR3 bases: TGCAGTGCTCTTCTAGCGGAGCTAGATACGCAGTATTTT. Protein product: CSALLAELDTQYF.

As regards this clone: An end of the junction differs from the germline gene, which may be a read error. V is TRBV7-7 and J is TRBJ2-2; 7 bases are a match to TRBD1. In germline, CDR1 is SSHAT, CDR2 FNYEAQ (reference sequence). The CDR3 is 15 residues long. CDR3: CASRAGTENTGELFF. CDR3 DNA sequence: TGTGCTAGCAGGGCCGGGACAGAGAACACCGGGGAGCTGTTTTTT.

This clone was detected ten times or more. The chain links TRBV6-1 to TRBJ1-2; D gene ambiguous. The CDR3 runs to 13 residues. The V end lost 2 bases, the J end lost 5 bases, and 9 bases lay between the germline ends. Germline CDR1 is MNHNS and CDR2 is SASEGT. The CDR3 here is CASSETEIYGYTF. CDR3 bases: TGTGCCAGCAGTGAAACAGAAATTTATGGCTACACCTTC.

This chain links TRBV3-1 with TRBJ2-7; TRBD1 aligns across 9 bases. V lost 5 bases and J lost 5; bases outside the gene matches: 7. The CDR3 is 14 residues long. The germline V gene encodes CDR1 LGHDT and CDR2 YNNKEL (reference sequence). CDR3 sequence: CASSFPGQGDEQYF. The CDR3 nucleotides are TGTGCCAGCAGCTTTCCGGGACAGGGCGACGAGCAGTACTTC.

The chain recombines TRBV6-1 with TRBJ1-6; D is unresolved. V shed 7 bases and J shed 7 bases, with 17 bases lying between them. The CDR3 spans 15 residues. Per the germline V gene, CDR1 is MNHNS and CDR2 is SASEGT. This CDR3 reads CASKTSPGWNSPLHF. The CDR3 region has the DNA TGTGCCAGCAAAACAAGTCCCGGGTGGAATTCACCCCTCCACTTT.

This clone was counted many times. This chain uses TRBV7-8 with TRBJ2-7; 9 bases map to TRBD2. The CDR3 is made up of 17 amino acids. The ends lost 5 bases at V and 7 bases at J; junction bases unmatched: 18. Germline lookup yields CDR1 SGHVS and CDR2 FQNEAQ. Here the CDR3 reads CASSPTPIWREGGEQYF. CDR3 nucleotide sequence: TGTGCCAGCAGCCCGACCCCTATCTGGCGGGAGGGAGGTGAGCAGTACTTC.

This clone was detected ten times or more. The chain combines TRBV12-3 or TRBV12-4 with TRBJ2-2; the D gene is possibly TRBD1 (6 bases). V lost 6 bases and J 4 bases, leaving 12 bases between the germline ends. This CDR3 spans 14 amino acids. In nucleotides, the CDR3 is TGTGCCAGCAGAGAACAGGGCCTCACCGGGGAGCTGTTTTTT. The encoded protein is CASREQGLTGELFF.

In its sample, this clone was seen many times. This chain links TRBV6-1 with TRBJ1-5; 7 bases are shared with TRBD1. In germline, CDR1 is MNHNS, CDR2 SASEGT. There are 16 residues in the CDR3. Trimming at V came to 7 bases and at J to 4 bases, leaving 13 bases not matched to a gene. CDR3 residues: CASIRGSGQRNQPQHF. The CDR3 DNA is TGTGCCAGCATCAGAGGGTCGGGACAGAGAAATCAGCCCCAGCATTTT.

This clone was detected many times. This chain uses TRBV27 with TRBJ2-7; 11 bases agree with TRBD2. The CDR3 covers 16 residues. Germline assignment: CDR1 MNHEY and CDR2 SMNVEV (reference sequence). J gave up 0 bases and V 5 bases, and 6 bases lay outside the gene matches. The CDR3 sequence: CASSTLGLAVSYEQYF. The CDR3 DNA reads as TGTGCCAGCAGTACTCTGGGACTAGCGGTCTCCTACGAGCAGTACTTC.

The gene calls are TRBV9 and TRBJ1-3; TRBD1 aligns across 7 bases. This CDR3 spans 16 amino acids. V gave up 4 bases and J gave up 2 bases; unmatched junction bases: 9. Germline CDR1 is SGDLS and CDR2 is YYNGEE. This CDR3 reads CASSTRQGSAGNTIYF. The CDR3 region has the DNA TGTGCCAGCAGCACACGACAGGGATCCGCTGGAAACACCATATATTTT.

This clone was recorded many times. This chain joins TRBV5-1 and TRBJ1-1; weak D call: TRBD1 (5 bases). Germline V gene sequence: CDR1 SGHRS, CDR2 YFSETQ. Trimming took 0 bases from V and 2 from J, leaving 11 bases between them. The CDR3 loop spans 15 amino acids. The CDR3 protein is CASSLEGMGNTEAFF. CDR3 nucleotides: TGCGCCAGCAGCTTGGAGGGGATGGGAAACACTGAAGCTTTCTTT.

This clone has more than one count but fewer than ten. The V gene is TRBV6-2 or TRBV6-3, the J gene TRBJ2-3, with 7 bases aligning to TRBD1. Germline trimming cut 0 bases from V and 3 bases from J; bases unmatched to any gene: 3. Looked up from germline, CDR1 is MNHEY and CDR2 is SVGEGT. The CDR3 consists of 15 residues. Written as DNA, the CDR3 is TGTGCCAGCAGTTACTCAGAGGGGGCGACAGATACGCAGTATTTT. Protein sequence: CASSYSEGATDTQYF.

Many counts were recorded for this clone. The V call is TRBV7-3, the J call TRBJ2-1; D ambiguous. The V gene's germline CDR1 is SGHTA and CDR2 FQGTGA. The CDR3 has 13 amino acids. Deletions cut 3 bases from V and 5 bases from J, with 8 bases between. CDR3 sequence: CASSFDVHNEQFF. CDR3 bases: TGTGCCAGCAGCTTTGATGTGCACAATGAGCAGTTCTTC.

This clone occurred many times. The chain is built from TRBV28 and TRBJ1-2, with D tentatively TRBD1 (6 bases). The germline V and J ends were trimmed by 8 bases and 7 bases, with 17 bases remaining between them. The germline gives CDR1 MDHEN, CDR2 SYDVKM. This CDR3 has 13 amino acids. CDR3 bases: TGTGCCAGCCGGTGGGGGCTATCGGGTGGCTACACCTTC. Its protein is CASRWGLSGGYTF.

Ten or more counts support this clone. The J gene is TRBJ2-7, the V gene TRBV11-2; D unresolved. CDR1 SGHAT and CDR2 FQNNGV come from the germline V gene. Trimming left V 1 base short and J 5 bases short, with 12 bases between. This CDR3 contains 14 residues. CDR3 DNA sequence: TGTGCCAGCAGCTTAGCCTCGGGCCCCAACGAGCAGTACTTC. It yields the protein CASSLASGPNEQYF.

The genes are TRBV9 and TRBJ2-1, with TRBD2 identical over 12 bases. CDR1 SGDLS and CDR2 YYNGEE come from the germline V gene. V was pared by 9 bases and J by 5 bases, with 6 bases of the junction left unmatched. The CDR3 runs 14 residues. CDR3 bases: TGTGCCACCACTAGCGGGAGGACCCACAATGAGCAGTTCTTC. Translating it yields CATTSGRTHNEQFF.

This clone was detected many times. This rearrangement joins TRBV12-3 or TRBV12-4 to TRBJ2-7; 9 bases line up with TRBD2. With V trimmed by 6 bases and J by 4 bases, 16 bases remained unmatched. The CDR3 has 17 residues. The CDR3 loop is CASSYYGTSRSRYEQYF. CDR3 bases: TGTGCCAGCAGCTACTACGGGACTAGCAGGAGTCGATACGAGCAGTACTTC.

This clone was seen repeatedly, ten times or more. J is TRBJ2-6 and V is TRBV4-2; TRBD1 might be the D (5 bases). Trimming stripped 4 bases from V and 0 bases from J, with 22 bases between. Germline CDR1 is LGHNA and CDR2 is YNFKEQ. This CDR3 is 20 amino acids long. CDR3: CASSPRTTAFMGSGANVLTF. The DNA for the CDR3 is TGTGCCAGCAGCCCCCGGACGACAGCCTTTATGGGCTCTGGGGCCAACGTCCTGACTTTC.